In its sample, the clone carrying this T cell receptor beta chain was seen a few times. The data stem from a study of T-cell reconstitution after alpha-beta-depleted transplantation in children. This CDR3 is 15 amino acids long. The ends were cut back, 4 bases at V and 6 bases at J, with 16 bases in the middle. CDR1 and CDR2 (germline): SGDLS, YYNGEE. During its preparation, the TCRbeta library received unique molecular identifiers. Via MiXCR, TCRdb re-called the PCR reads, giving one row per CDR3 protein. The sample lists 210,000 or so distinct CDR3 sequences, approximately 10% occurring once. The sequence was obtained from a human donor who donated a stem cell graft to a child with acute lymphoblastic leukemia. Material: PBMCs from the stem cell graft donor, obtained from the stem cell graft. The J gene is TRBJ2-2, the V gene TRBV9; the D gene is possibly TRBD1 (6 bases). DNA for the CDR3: TGTGCCAGCAGCTTACCGCCTAACAGGGCCGGGGAGCTGTTTTTT. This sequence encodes CASSLPPNRAGELFF.